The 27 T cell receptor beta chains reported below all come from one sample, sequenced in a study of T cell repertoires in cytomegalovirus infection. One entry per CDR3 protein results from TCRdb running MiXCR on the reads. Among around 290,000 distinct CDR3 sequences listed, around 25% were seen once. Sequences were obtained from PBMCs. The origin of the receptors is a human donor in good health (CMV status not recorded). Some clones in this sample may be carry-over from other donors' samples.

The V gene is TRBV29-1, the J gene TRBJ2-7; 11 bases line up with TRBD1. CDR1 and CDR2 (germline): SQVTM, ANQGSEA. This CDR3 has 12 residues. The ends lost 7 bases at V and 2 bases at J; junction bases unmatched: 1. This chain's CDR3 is CSADRGPYEQYF. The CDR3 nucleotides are TGCAGCGCGGACAGGGGGCCCTACGAGCAGTACTTC.

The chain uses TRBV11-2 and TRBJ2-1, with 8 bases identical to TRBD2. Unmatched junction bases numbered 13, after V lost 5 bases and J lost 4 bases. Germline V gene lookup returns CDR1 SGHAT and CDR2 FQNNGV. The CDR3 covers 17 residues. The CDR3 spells CASSPAAGALLYNEQFF. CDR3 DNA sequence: TGTGCCAGCAGCCCCGCAGCGGGAGCCCTATTATACAATGAGCAGTTCTTC. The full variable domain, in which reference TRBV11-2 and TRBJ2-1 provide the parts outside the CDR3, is EAGVAQSPRYKIIEKRQSVAFWCNPISGHATLYWYQQILGQGPKLLIQFQNNGVVDDSQLPKDRFSAERLKGVDSTLKIQPAKLEDSAVYLCASSPAAGALLYNEQFFGPGTRLTVL.

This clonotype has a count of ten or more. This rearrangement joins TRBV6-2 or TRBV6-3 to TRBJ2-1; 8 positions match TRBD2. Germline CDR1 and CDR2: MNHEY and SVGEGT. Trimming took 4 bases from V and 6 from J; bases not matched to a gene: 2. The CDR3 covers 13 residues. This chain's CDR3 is CASSWTSPNEQFF. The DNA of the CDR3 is TGTGCCAGCAGTTGGACTAGCCCCAATGAGCAGTTCTTC.

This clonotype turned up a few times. The CDR3: CASSLNSGGAGELFF. CDR3 nucleotides: TGTGCCAGCAGCTTAAATAGCGGGGGGGCTGGGGAGCTGTTTTTT. V and J are TRBV7-2 and TRBJ2-2, with TRBD2 identical over 11 bases. J was trimmed by 8 bases and V by 2 bases; bases with no gene match: 4. CDR1 and CDR2 (germline): SGHTA, FQGNSA. The CDR3 consists of 15 residues. The full variable domain, rest sourced from reference TRBV7-2 and TRBJ2-2, is GAGVSQSPSNKVTEKGKDVELRCDPISGHTALYWYRQSLGQGLEFLIYFQGNSAPDKSGLPSDRFSAERTGGSVSTLTIQRTQQEDSAVYLCASSLNSGGAGELFFGEGSRLTVL.

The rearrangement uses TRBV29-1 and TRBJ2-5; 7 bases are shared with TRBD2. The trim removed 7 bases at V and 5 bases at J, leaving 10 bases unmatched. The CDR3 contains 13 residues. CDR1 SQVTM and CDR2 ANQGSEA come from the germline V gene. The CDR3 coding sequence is TGCAGCGGACTAGCCGGCGTTCGGGAGACCCAGTACTTC. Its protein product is CSGLAGVRETQYF.

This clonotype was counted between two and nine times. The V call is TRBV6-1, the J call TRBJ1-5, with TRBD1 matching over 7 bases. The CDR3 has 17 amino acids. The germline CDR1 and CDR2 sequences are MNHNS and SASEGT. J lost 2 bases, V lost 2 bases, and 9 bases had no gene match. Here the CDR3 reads CASSEITGEIGNQPQHF. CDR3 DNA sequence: TGTGCCAGCAGTGAAATTACAGGGGAAATCGGCAATCAGCCCCAGCATTTT.

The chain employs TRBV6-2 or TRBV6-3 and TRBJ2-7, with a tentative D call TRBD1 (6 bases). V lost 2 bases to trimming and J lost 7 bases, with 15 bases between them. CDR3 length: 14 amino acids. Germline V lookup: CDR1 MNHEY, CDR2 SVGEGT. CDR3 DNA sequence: TGTGCCAGCAGTTACAGAACGGGACACAATGAGCAGTACTTC. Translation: CASSYRTGHNEQYF.

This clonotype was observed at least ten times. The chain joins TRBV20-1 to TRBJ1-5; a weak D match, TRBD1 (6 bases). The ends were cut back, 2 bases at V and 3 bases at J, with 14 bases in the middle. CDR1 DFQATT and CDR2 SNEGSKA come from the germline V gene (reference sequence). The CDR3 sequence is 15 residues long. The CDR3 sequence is CSARPPTGINQPQHF. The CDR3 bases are TGCAGTGCTAGACCGCCCACAGGGATCAATCAGCCCCAGCATTTT.

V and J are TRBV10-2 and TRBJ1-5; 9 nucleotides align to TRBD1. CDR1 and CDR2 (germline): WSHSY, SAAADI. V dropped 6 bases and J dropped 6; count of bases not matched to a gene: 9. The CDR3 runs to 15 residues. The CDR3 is CASRGTGLIFQPQHF. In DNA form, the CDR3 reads TGCGCCAGCAGGGGGACAGGGTTGATTTTTCAGCCCCAGCATTTT.

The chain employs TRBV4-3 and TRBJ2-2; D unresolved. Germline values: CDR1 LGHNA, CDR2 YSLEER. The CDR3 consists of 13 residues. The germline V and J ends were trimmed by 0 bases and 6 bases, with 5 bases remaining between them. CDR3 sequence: CASSQDSAGELFF. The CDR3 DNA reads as TGCGCCAGCAGCCAAGACAGCGCCGGGGAGCTGTTTTTT.

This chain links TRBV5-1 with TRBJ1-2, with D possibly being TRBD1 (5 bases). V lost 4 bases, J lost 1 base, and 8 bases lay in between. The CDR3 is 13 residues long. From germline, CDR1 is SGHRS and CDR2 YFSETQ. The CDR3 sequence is CASSGQGNYGYTF. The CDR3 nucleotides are TGCGCCAGCAGCGGGCAGGGTAACTATGGCTACACCTTC.

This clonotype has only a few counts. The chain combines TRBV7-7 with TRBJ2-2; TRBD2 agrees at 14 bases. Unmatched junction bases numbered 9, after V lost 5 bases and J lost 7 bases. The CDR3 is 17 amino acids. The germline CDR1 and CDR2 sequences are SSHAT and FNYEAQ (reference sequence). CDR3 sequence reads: CASSPRLAGGQDGELFF. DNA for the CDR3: TGTGCCAGCAGCCCCAGACTAGCGGGAGGGCAGGACGGGGAGCTGTTTTTT.

The CDR3 region is CSATGTGSTGQYF. CDR3 sequence (DNA): TGCAGCGCCACCGGGACAGGGTCTACGGGGCAGTACTTC. V and J are TRBV29-1 and TRBJ2-7; TRBD1 matches at 9 bases. The germline V gene has CDR1 SQVTM and CDR2 ANQGSEA. After removal of 7 bases from V and 9 bases from J, the junction contained 13 bases not matched to a gene. The CDR3 totals 13 residues.

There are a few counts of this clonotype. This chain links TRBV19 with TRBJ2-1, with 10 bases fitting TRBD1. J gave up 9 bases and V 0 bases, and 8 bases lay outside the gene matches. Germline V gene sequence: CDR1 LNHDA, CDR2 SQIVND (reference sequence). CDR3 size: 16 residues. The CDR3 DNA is TGTGCCAGTAGTATAGATCCCCGACAGGGGGCCGGTGAGCAGTTCTTC. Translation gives CASSIDPRQGAGEQFF.

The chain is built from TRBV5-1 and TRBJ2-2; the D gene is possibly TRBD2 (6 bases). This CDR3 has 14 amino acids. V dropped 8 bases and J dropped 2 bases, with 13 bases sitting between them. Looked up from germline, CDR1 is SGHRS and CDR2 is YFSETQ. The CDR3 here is CASTGTFNTGELFF. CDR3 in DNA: TGCGCCAGTACCGGGACTTTCAACACCGGGGAGCTGTTTTTT.

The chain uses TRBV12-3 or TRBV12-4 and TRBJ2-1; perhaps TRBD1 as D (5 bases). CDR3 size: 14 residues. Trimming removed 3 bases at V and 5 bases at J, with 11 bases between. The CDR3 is CASSFPGFDNEQFF. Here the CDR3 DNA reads TGTGCCAGCAGTTTCCCAGGGTTCGACAATGAGCAGTTCTTC.

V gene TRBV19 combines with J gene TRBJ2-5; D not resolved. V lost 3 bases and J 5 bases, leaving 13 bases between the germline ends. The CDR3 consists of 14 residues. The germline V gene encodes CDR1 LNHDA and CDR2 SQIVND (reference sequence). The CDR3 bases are TGTGCCAGTAGTATCAGAGCCGCACGGGAGACCCAGTACTTC. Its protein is CASSIRAARETQYF.

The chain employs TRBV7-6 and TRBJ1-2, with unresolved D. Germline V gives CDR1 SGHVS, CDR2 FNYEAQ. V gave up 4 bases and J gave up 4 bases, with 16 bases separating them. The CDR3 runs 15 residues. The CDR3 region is CASSSLSDIPYGYTF. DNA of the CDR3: TGTGCCAGCAGCTCCTTAAGTGACATCCCCTATGGCTACACCTTC.

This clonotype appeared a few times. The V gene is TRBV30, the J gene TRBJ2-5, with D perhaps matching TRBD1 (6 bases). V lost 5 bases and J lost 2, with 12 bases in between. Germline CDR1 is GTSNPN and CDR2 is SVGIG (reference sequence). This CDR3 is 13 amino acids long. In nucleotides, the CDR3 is TGTGCCTGGGGGCAGGGGACACAAGAGACCCAGTACTTC. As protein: CAWGQGTQETQYF. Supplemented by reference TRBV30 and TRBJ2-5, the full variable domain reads SQTIHQWPATLVQPVGSPLSLECTVEGTSNPNLYWYRQAAGRGLQLLFYSVGIGQISSEVPQNLSASRPQDRQFILSSKKLLLSDSGFYLCAWGQGTQETQYFGPGTRLLVL.

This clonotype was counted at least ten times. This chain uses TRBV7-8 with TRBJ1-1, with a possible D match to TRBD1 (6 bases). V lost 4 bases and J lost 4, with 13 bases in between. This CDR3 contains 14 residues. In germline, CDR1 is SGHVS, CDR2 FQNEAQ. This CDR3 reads CASSSTGSGTEAFF. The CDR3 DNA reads TGTGCCAGCAGCTCAACAGGGTCGGGCACTGAAGCTTTCTTT.

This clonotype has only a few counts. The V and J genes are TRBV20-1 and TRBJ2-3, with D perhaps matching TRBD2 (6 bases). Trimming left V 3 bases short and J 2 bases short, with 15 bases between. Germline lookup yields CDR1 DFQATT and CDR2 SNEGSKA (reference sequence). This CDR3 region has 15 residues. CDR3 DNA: TGCAGTGCTAGCATGTTTGCGGGGTCCACAGATACGCAGTATTTT. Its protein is CSASMFAGSTDTQYF.

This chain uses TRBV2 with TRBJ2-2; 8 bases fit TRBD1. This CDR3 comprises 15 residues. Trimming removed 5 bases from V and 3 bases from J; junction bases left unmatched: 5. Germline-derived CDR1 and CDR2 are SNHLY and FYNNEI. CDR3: CASSPQGAYTGELFF. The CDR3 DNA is TGTGCCAGCAGTCCCCAGGGGGCTTACACCGGGGAGCTGTTTTTT. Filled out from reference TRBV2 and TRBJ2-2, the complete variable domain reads EPEVTQTPSHQVTQMGQEVILRCVPISNHLYFYWYRQILGQKVEFLVSFYNNEISEKSEIFDDQFSVERPDGSNFTLKIRSTKLEDSAMYFCASSPQGAYTGELFFGEGSRLTVL.

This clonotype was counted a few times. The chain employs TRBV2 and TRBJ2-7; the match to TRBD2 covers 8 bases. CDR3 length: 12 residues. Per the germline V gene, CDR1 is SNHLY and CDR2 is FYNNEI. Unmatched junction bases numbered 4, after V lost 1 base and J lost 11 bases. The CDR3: CASSEGSGSKYF. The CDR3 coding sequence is TGTGCCAGCAGTGAAGGAAGCGGGAGTAAGTACTTC.

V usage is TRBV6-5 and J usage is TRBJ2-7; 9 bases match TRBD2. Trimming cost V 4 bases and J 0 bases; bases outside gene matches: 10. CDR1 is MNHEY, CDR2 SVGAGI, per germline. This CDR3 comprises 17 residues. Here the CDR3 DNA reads TGTGCCAGCAGTTCCGCCCGGCTAGCGGGGCCCTCCTACGAGCAGTACTTC. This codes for CASSSARLAGPSYEQYF.

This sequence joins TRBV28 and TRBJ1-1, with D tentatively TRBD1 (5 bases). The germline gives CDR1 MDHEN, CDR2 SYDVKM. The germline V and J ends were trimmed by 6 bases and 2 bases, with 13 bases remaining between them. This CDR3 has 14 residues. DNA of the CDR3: TGTGCCAGCAGCCCCCCCCAGGGTAACACTGAAGCTTTCTTT. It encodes CASSPPQGNTEAFF.

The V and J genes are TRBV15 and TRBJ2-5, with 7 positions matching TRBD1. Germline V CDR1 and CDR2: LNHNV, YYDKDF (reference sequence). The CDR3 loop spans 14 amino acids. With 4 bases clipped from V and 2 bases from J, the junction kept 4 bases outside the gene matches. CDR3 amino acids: CATSNWDRQETQYF. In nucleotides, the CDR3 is TGTGCCACCAGCAATTGGGACAGACAAGAGACCCAGTACTTC.

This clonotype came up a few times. The CDR3 loop is CSAETGDSYEQYF. The CDR3 DNA sequence: TGCAGTGCTGAAACCGGGGACTCCTACGAGCAGTACTTC. This chain links TRBV20-1 with TRBJ2-7; D is perhaps TRBD2 (5 bases). CDR3 size: 13 residues. The germline gives CDR1 DFQATT, CDR2 SNEGSKA (reference sequence). The V end lost 5 bases, the J end lost 0 bases, and 11 bases lay between the germline ends.